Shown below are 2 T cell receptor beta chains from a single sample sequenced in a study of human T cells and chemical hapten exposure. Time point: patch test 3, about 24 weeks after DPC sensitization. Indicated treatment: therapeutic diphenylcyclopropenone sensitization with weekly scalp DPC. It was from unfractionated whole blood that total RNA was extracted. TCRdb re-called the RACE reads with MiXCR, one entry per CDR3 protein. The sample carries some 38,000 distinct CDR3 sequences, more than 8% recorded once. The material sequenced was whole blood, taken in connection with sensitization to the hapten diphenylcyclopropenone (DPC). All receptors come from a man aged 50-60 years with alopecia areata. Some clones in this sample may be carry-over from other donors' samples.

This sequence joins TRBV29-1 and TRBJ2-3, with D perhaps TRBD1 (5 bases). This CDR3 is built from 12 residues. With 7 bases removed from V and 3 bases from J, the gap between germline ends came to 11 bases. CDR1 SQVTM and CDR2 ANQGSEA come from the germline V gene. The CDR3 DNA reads TGCAGCGAGGTGGGGCGAACAGATACGCAGTATTTT. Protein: CSEVGRTDTQYF.

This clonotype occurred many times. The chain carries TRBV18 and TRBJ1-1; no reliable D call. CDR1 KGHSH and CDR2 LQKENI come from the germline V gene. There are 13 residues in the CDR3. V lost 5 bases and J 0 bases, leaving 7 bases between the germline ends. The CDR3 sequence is CASSTDVNTEAFF. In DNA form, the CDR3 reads TGTGCCAGCTCAACTGACGTGAACACTGAAGCTTTCTTT.